This T cell receptor (beta chain) was recorded in a study of blood T cell repertoires in COVID-19. Overall study context: Some COVID-19 samples were acute and others convalescent; all came from the United States, Italy and Spain. Sample material is recorded as cDNA or gDNA derived from T cells, B-cell-depleted T cells, or PBMCs.

In the authors' methods: Counts of nucleated cells, estimated from reference gene primer amplification, were obtained. This table comes from immunoSEQ multiplex PCR, and its TCRdb copy is limited to in-frame clones, with some not included. Clonal size and the V and J genes are those of that table, whereas D and trimming came from the DNA. The table records approximately 230,000 clones, around 83% of them present only once. Germline CDR1 is SNHLY and CDR2 is FYNNEI. V was trimmed by 0 bases and J by 6 bases, leaving 15 bases between them. The CDR3 covers 16 residues. The sample holds a few counts of this clone.

The specimen was peripheral blood. V is TRBV2 and J is TRBJ1-5, with a possible D match to TRBD1 (6 bases). The receptor was isolated from a man older than 75 with acute or convalescent COVID-19. The CDR3 nucleotides read TGTGCCAGCAGTGAAGCGCTTCTGGGGGCCGGTCAGCCCCAGCATTTT. Amino acid sequence: CASSEALLGAGQPQHF.